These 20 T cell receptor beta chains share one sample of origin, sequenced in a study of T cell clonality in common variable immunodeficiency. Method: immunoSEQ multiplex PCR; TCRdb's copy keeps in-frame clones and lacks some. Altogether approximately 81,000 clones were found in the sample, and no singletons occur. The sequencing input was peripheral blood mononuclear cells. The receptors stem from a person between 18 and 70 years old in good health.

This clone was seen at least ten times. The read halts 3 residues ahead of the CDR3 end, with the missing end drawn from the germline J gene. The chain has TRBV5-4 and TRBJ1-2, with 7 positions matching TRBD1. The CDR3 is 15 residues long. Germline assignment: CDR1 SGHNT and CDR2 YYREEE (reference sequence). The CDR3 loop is CASSQRATGNGGYTF. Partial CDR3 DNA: TGTGCCAGCAGCCAACGAGCGACAGGGAACGGAGGC.

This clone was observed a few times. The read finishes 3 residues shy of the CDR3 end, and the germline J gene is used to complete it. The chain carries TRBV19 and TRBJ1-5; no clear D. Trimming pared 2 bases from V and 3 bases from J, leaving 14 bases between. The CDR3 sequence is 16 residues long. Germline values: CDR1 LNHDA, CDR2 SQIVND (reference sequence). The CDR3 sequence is CASSISKGQINQPQHF. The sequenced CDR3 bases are TGTGCCAGTAGTATAAGTAAGGGCCAGATCAATCAGCCC. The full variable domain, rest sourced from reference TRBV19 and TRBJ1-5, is DGGITQSPKYLFRKEGQNVTLSCEQNLNHDAMYWYRQDPGQGLRLIYYSQIVNDFQKGDIAEGYSVSREKKESFPLTVTSAQKNPTAFYLCASSISKGQINQPQHFGDGTRLSIL.

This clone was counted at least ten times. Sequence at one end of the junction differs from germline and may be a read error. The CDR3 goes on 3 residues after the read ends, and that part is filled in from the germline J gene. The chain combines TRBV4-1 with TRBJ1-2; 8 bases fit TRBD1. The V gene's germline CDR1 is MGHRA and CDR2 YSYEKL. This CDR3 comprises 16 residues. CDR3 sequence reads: CASRNLGQGPNYGYTF. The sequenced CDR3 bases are TGCGCTAGCAGGAACCTAGGACAGGGCCCAAACTATGGC.

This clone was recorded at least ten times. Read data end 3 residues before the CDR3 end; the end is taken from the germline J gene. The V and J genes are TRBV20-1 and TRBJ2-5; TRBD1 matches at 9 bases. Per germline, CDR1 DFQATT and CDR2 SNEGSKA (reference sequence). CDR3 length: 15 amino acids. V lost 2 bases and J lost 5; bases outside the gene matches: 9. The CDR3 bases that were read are TGCAGTGCTAGACCCCTAAGACAGGGGGGGGAGACC. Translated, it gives CSARPLRQGGET. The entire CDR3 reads CSARPLRQGGETQYF.

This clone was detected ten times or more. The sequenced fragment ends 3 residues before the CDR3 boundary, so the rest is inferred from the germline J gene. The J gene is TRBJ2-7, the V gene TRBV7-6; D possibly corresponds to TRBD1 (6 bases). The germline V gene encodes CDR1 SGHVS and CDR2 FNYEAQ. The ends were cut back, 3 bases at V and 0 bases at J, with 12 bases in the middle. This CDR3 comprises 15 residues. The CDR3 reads CASSLARTASYEQYF. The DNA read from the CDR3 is TGTGCCAGCAGCTTGGCTCGGACAGCCTCCTACGAG.

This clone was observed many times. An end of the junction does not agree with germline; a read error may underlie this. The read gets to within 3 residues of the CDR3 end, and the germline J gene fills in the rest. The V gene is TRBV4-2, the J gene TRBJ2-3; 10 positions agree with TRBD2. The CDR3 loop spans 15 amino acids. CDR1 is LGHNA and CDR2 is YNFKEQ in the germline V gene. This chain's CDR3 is CASSDGTSVTDTQYF. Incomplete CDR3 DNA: TGCGCCAGCAGCGACGGGACTAGCGTCACAGATACG.

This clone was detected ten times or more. CDR3 loop: CASSGRGMRTEAFF. Partial CDR3 DNA: TGTGCCAGTAGCGGGCGGGGTATGCGGACTGAA. This chain connects TRBV19 to TRBJ1-1; D is ambiguous. The missing CDR3 end, 3 residues past where the read stops, is filled in from the germline J gene. V gave up 6 bases and J gave up 5 bases, with 16 bases separating them. The CDR3 totals 14 residues. In germline, CDR1 is LNHDA, CDR2 SQIVND (reference sequence). Drawing the rest from reference TRBV19 and TRBJ1-1, the complete variable domain is DGGITQSPKYLFRKEGQNVTLSCEQNLNHDAMYWYRQDPGQGLRLIYYSQIVNDFQKGDIAEGYSVSREKKESFPLTVTSAQKNPTAFYLCASSGRGMRTEAFFGQGTRLTVV.

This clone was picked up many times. CDR3 loop: CASSEARGPTGELFF. The CDR3 bases that were read are TGTGCCAGCAGTGAAGCGCGCGGGCCCACCGGGGAG. The V call is TRBV2, the J call TRBJ2-2; D might be TRBD2 (5 bases). With the read ending 3 residues before the CDR3 end, the germline J gene is used to fill in that end. Germline CDR1 is SNHLY and CDR2 is FYNNEI. Trimming stripped 0 bases from V and 4 bases from J, with 9 bases between. The CDR3 is 15 residues long.

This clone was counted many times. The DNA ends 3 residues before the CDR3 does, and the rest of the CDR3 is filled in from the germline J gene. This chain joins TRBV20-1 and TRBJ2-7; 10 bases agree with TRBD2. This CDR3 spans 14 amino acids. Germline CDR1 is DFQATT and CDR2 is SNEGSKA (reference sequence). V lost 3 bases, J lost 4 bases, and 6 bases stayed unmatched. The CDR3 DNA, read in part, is TGCAGTGCTAGTTTTGGGACTAGCGCATACGAG. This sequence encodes CSASFGTSAYE. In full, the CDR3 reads CSASFGTSAYEQYF.

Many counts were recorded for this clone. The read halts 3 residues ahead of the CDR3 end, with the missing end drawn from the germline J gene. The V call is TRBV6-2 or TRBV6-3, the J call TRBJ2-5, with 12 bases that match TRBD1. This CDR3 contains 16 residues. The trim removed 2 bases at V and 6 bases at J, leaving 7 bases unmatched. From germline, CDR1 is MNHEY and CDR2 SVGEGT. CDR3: CASSYAGTGGLQTQYF. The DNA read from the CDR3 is TGTGCCAGCAGTTACGCCGGGACAGGGGGCCTACAGACC.

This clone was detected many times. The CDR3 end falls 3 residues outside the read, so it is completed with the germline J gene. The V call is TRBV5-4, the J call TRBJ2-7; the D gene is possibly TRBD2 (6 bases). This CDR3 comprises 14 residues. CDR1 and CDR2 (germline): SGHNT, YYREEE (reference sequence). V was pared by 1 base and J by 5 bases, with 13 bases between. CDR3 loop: CASSLRGTSHEQYF. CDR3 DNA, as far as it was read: TGTGCCAGCAGCTTGCGGGGGACTTCCCACGAG.

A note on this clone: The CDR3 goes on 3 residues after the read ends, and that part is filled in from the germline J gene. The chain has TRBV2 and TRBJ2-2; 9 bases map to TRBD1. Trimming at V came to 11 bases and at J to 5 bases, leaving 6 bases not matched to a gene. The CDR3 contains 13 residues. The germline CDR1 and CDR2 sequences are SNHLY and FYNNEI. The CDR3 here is CAFYRGRTGELFF. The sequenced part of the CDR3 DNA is TGTGCCTTTTACAGGGGGCGAACCGGGGAG. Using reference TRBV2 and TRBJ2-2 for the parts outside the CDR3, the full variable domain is EPEVTQTPSHQVTQMGQEVILRCVPISNHLYFYWYRQILGQKVEFLVSFYNNEISEKSEIFDDQFSVERPDGSNFTLKIRSTKLEDSAMYFCAFYRGRTGELFFGEGSRLTVL.

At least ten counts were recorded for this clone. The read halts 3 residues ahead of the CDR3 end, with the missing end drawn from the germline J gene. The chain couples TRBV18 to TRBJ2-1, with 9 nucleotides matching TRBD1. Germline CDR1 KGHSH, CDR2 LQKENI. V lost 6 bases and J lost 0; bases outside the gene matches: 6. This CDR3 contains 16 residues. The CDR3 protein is CASSVNRGHSYNEQFF. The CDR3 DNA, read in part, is TGTGCCAGCTCCGTCAACAGGGGGCACTCCTACAATGAG.

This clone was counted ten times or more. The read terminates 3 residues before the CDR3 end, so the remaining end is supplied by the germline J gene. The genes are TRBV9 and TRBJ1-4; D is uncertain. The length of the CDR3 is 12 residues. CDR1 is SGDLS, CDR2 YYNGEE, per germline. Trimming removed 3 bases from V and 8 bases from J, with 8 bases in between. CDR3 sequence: CASSGQGEKLFF. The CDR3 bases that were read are TGTGCCAGCAGCGGACAAGGGGAAAAA.

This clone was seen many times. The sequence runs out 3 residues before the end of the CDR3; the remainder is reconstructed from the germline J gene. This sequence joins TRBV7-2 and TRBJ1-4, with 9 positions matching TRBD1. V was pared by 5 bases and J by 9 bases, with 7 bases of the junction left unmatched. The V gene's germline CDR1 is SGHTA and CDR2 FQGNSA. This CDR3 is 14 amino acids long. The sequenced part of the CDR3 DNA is TGTGCCAGCAGCCCGGACAGGGGCGGTCAAAAA. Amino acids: CASSPDRGGQK. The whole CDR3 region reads CASSPDRGGQKLFF.

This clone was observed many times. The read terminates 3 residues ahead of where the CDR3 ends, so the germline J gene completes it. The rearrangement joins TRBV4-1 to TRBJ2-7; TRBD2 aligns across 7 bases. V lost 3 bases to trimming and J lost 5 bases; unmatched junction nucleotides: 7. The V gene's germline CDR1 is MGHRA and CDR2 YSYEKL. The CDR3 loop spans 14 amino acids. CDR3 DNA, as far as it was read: TGCGCCAGCAGCCAGTCGGGGGGTGGCAACGAG. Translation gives CASSQSGGGNE. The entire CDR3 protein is CASSQSGGGNEQYF.

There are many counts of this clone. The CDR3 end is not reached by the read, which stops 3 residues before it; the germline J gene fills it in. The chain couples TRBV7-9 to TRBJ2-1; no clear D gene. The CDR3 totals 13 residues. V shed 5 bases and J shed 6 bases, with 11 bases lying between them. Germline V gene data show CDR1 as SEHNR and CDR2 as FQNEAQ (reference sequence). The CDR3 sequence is CASSQRASNEQFF. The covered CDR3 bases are TGTGCCAGCAGCCAGCGCGCCTCCAATGAG.

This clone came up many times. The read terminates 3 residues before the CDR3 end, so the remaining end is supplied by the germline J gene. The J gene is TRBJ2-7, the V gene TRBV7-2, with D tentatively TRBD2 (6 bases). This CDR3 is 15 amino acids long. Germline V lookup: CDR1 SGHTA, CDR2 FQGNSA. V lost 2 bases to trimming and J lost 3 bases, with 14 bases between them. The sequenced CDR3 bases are TGTGCCAGCAGCTTATTTCTAGGGCGGGGCTACGAG. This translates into CASSLFLGRGYE. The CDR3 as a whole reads CASSLFLGRGYEQYF.

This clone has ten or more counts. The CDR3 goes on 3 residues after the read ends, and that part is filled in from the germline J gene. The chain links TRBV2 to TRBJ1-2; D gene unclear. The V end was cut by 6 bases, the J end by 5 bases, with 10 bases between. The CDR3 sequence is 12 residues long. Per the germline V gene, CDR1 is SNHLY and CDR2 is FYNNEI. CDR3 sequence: CASSPRSYGYTF. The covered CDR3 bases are TGTGCCAGCAGCCCGAGGTCTTATGGC.

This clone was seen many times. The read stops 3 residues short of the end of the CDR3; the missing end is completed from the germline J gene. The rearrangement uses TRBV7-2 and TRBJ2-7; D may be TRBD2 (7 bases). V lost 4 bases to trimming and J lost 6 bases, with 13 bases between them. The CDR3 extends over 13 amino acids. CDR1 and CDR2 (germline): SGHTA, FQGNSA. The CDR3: CASSSIRGGEQYF. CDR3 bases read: TGTGCCAGCAGCTCCATTAGGGGGGGCGAG.